The 26 T cell receptor beta chains listed next were all sequenced from one sample in a study of control samples from healthy donors and cancer patients. Profiled with immunoSEQ multiplex PCR; TCRdb holds only in-frame clones, not every one. The table includes about 80,000 clones, roughly 84% detected once. Sequences were obtained from PBMCs. These receptors came from a man in his 60s with head and neck cancer.

V and J are TRBV24-1 and TRBJ2-3; D possibly corresponds to TRBD2 (6 bases). This CDR3 comprises 14 residues. V was clipped by 3 bases and J by 3 bases, with 9 bases between them. Germline loops: CDR1 KGHDR, CDR2 SFDVKD. The CDR3 DNA sequence: TGTGCCACCAGTGATCCAGGGAGGACAGATACGCAGTATTTT. Its translation: CATSDPGRTDTQYF.

The chain links TRBV18 to TRBJ2-3; D is possibly TRBD1 or TRBD2 (5 bases each). This CDR3 spans 15 amino acids. From germline, CDR1 is KGHSH and CDR2 LQKENI. V gave up 2 bases and J gave up 2 bases, with 11 bases separating them. In nucleotides, the CDR3 is TGTGCCAGCTCACCAGCAGAGGGGAACACAGATACGCAGTATTTT. Translated, it gives CASSPAEGNTDTQYF.

The rearrangement uses TRBV18 and TRBJ2-7; perhaps TRBD2 as D (5 bases). V lost 3 bases, J lost 3 bases, and 15 bases lay in between. Looked up from germline, CDR1 is KGHSH and CDR2 is LQKENI. The CDR3 contains 15 residues. CDR3 protein: CASSPASLVGYEQYF. As DNA, the CDR3 is TGTGCCAGCTCACCCGCTAGCCTGGTCGGCTACGAGCAGTACTTC.

The CDR3 DNA is TGTGCCAGCAGCCACCCCGGACTAGCGGGAACCGGGGAGCTGTTTTTT. Translating gives CASSHPGLAGTGELFF. The chain joins TRBV3-1 (or the pseudogene TRBV3-2) to TRBJ2-2, with 12 positions matching TRBD2. The junction had 4 bases not matched to a gene; V was cut back by 3 bases and J by 5 bases. This CDR3 region has 16 residues. Germline CDR1 is LGHDT and CDR2 is YNNKEL (reference sequence).

The rearrangement links TRBV11-3 to TRBJ2-5; D is perhaps TRBD1 or TRBD2 (6 bases each). V gave up 1 base and J gave up 4 bases, with 16 bases separating them. The length of the CDR3 is 16 residues. Germline CDR1 SGHNT, CDR2 YENEEA. The CDR3 protein is CASSLGTLGGRETQYF. The CDR3 bases are TGTGCCAGCAGCTTAGGGACCTTAGGGGGGAGAGAGACCCAGTACTTC.

This sequence joins TRBV28 and TRBJ2-7; 11 bases fit TRBD1. CDR1 MDHEN and CDR2 SYDVKM come from the germline V gene. Losses at the gene ends were 7 bases for V and 4 bases for J; bases not matched to a gene: 18. There are 18 residues in the CDR3. The DNA of the CDR3 is TGTGCCAGCAAAGGGGTGGGACAGGGGGTGCATATGGGATACGAGCAGTACTTC. Amino acid sequence: CASKGVGQGVHMGYEQYF.

This rearrangement joins TRBV28 to TRBJ1-2; no reliable D call. Trimming cost V 6 bases and J 0 bases, with 2 bases left between them. The CDR3 contains 11 residues. CDR1 is MDHEN, CDR2 SYDVKM, per germline. CDR3 bases: TGTGCCAGCAGACCTAACTATGGCTACACCTTC. Translation: CASRPNYGYTF.

This chain uses TRBV27 with TRBJ1-4; possible D gene TRBD1, 6 bases. The germline CDR1 and CDR2 sequences are MNHEY and SMNVEV (reference sequence). Trimming removed 6 bases from V and 8 bases from J, with 19 bases in between. This CDR3 is 15 amino acids long. CDR3 nucleotide sequence: TGTGCCAGCAGCCTCAGGGGCGCTCCGGGGGAAAAACTGTTTTTT. This translates into CASSLRGAPGEKLFF.

This clone was picked up one time. The CDR3 nucleotides read TGCGCCAGCAGCGGAGGGACAGTCCAAGAGACCCAGTACTTC. It encodes CASSGGTVQETQYF. The rearrangement links TRBV5-1 to TRBJ2-5; D possibly corresponds to TRBD1 (7 bases). Germline loops: CDR1 SGHRS, CDR2 YFSETQ. The CDR3 totals 14 residues. The V gene lost 4 bases and the J gene lost 1 base, with 11 bases spanning the gap. Full variable domain (rest looked up from reference TRBV5-1 and TRBJ2-5): KAGVTQTPRYLIKTRGQQVTLSCSPISGHRSVSWYQQTPGQGLQFLFEYFSETQRNKGNFPGRFSGRQFSNSRSEMNVSTLELGDSALYLCASSGGTVQETQYFGPGTRLLVL.

This clone was counted a single time. V gene TRBV28 combines with J gene TRBJ1-4; unclear D gene. Between the trimmed V and J ends, which lost 5 bases and 5 bases, there was a span of 12 bases. Germline CDR1 reads MDHEN; CDR2 reads SYDVKM. The CDR3 spans 14 residues. CDR3 bases: TGTGCCAGCAGTAAGACCCAATCGAATGAAAAACTGTTTTTT. It codes for CASSKTQSNEKLFF.

CDR3 sequence (DNA): TGTGCCAGCAGTTTAAGGGAGGGGGCAGGGACCCCTGATGGCTACACCTTC. Protein product: CASSLREGAGTPDGYTF. The rearrangement joins TRBV28 to TRBJ1-2, with TRBD1 identical over 7 bases. J lost 6 bases, V lost 2 bases, and 15 bases had no gene match. The CDR3 covers 17 residues. The germline V gene has CDR1 MDHEN and CDR2 SYDVKM.

This chain joins TRBV6-5 and TRBJ2-1; 9 nucleotides agree with TRBD1. Germline V gene lookup returns CDR1 MNHEY and CDR2 SVGAGI. The V and J ends lost 6 bases and 4 bases, in that order; junction bases with no gene match: 4. This CDR3 is 14 amino acids long. The CDR3 here is CASRGTGKYNEQFF. DNA of the CDR3: TGTGCCAGCAGGGGGACAGGGAAATACAATGAGCAGTTCTTC.

The V gene is TRBV6-5, the J gene TRBJ2-2; possible D gene TRBD1, 5 bases. This CDR3 comprises 14 residues. Trimming took off 5 bases at V and 6 bases at J, with 13 bases between the two ends. Germline-derived CDR1 and CDR2 are MNHEY and SVGAGI. CDR3 protein: CASSRLGAAGELFF. DNA of the CDR3: TGTGCCAGCAGTCGCCTAGGGGCGGCCGGGGAGCTGTTTTTT.

The V and J genes are TRBV30 and TRBJ1-1; tentatively, D is TRBD1 (5 bases). V was cut by 5 bases and J by 4 bases, with 14 bases left in between. The germline CDR1 and CDR2 sequences are GTSNPN and SVGIG (reference sequence). There are 13 residues in the CDR3. The CDR3 nucleotides are TGTGCCTGGGGATCTGGGGGGAGCACTGAAGCTTTCTTT. Its protein product is CAWGSGGSTEAFF.

V usage is TRBV18 and J usage is TRBJ2-7, with D perhaps TRBD1 (6 bases). Trimming took off 5 bases at V and 5 bases at J, with 16 bases between the two ends. Germline CDR1 and CDR2: KGHSH and LQKENI. The CDR3 has 14 residues. CDR3 residues: CASSAGTNPNEQYF. The CDR3 coding sequence is TGTGCCAGCTCAGCCGGGACAAATCCGAACGAGCAGTACTTC.

The V gene is TRBV6-1, the J gene TRBJ1-1, with a weak D call TRBD1 (6 bases). The V gene lost 2 bases and the J gene lost 5 bases, with 9 bases spanning the gap. Per the germline V gene, CDR1 is MNHNS and CDR2 is SASEGT. The CDR3 is 13 residues long. The DNA for the CDR3 is TGTGCCAGCAGTGAAATAAGGGGGACTGAAGCTTTCTTT. Translated: CASSEIRGTEAFF.

The J gene is TRBJ1-1, the V gene TRBV9; TRBD1 might be the D (6 bases). The CDR3 has 12 residues. Per germline, CDR1 SGDLS and CDR2 YYNGEE. Trimming left V 2 bases short and J 9 bases short, with 11 bases between. In DNA form, the CDR3 reads TGTGCCAGCAGCGTCGTCGGGGGCAAAGCTTTCTTT. Residues: CASSVVGGKAFF.

V gene TRBV3-1 (or the pseudogene TRBV3-2) combines with J gene TRBJ1-1, with a tentative D call TRBD1 (5 bases). CDR1 is LGHDT, CDR2 YNNKEL, per germline (reference sequence). CDR3 length: 15 residues. Trimming removed 1 base at V and 5 bases at J, with 14 bases between. The CDR3 region has the DNA TGTGCCAGCAGCCAAGGGAGCAGGGTGGGAACTGAAGCTTTCTTT. It is translated as CASSQGSRVGTEAFF.

The chain recombines TRBV29-1 with TRBJ2-1; 10 positions match TRBD1. The V segment lost 7 bases and the J segment 4 bases; nucleotides outside the gene matches: 7. CDR1 and CDR2 from the germline V gene are SQVTM and ANQGSEA. The CDR3 has 14 residues. The CDR3 bases are TGCAGCGCCGTGGGACAGGGGCTGTACAATGAGCAGTTCTTC. It yields the protein CSAVGQGLYNEQFF.

V and J are TRBV25-1 and TRBJ1-1; tentative D call: TRBD1 (6 bases). Looked up from germline, CDR1 is MGHDK and CDR2 is SYGVNS. V was shortened by 3 bases and J by 5 bases, with 13 bases between the two germline ends. The CDR3 sequence is 14 residues long. The CDR3 region has the DNA TGTGCCAGCAGTGATTCAGGGGTAAGGACTGAAGCTTTCTTT. It specifies CASSDSGVRTEAFF.

The chain is built from TRBV2 and TRBJ2-7; perhaps TRBD2 as D (5 bases). This CDR3 comprises 14 residues. CDR1 is SNHLY, CDR2 FYNNEI, per germline. Deletions cut 7 bases from V and 4 bases from J, with 17 bases between. As DNA, the CDR3 is TGTGCCAGCATAGCGTCGAATACTAGGTACGAGCAGTACTTC. Protein sequence: CASIASNTRYEQYF. The variable domain in full, with the rest retrieved from reference TRBV2 and TRBJ2-7, is EPEVTQTPSHQVTQMGQEVILRCVPISNHLYFYWYRQILGQKVEFLVSFYNNEISEKSEIFDDQFSVERPDGSNFTLKIRSTKLEDSAMYFCASIASNTRYEQYFGPGTRLTVT.

The rearrangement links TRBV6-4 to TRBJ1-2, with D unclear. The V gene lost 2 bases and the J gene lost 2 bases, with 6 bases spanning the gap. Germline V CDR1 and CDR2: MRHNA, SNTAGT. This CDR3 is 13 amino acids long. CDR3 sequence: CASSDGQNYGYTF. CDR3 nucleotide sequence: TGTGCCAGCAGTGACGGGCAGAACTATGGCTACACCTTC.

As regards this clone: The junction shows a germline mismatch at one end, possibly a read error. V and J are TRBV6-2 or TRBV6-3 and TRBJ2-7, with D perhaps TRBD1 (8 bases). The length of the CDR3 is 11 residues. Germline V lookup: CDR1 MNHEY, CDR2 SVGEGT. The CDR3 sequence is CASSSTGGVDF. In DNA form, the CDR3 reads TGTGCCAGCAGCTCCACAGGGGGGGTCGACTTC.

The chain links TRBV11-3 to TRBJ2-3, with D possibly TRBD1 on 6 matching bases. The CDR3 totals 15 residues. V lost 1 base and J 2 bases, leaving 10 bases between the germline ends. Germline V gene sequence: CDR1 SGHNT, CDR2 YENEEA. The CDR3 nucleotides read TGTGCCAGCAGCTTAGGGACAGCGAACACAGATACGCAGTATTTT. It yields the protein CASSLGTANTDTQYF.

The CDR3 region has the DNA TGTGCCATCGCCAGGCTAGCGGGGTTGATGGATACGCAGTATTTT. It codes for CAIARLAGLMDTQYF. The chain joins TRBV2 to TRBJ2-3; 9 nucleotides align to TRBD2. Germline lookup yields CDR1 SNHLY and CDR2 FYNNEI. This CDR3 is built from 15 residues. The J segment lost 6 bases and the V segment lost 10 bases, leaving 14 bases of the junction unmatched.

This clone was observed a single time. The chain joins TRBV6-6 to TRBJ2-1, with 9 bases lining up with TRBD2. The V segment lost 2 bases and the J segment 9 bases; nucleotides outside the gene matches: 2. CDR1 is MNHNY and CDR2 is SVGAGI in the germline V gene (reference sequence). CDR3 length: 13 amino acids. The CDR3 loop reads CASSYAGGGEQFF. CDR3 DNA: TGTGCCAGCAGTTACGCGGGGGGGGGTGAGCAGTTCTTC.